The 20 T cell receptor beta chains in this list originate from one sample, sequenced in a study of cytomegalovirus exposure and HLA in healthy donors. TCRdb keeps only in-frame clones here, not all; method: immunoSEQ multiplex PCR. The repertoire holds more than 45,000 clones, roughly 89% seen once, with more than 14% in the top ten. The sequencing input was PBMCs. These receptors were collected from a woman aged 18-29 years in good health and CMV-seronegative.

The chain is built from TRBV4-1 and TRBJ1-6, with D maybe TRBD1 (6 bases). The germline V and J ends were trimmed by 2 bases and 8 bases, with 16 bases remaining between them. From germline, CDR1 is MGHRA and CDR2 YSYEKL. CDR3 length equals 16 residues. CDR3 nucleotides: TGCGCCAGCAGCCAACCGGGGGGCAGGGGCTATTCACCCCTCCACTTT. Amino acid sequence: CASSQPGGRGYSPLHF.

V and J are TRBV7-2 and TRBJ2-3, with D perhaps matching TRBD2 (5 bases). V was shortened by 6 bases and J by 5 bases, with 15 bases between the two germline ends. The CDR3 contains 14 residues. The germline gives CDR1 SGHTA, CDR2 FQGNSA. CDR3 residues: CASSISRGLDTQYF. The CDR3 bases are TGTGCCAGCAGTATATCCCGGGGTCTAGATACGCAGTATTTT. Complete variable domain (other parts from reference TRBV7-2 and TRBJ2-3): GAGVSQSPSNKVTEKGKDVELRCDPISGHTALYWYRQSLGQGLEFLIYFQGNSAPDKSGLPSDRFSAERTGGSVSTLTIQRTQQEDSAVYLCASSISRGLDTQYFGPGTRLTVL.

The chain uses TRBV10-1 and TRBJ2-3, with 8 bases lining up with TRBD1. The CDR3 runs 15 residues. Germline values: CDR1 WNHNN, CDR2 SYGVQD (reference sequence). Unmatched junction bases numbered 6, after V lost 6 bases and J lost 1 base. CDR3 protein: CASSAGQGGTDTQYF. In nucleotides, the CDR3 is TGCGCCAGCAGCGCTGGACAGGGTGGCACAGATACGCAGTATTTT.

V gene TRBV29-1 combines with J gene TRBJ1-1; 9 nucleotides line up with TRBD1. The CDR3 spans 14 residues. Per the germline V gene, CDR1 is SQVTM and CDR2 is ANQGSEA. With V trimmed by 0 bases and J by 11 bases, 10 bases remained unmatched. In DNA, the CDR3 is TGCAGCGTTGAAGAGGTGAGTGGGACAGGGCCGGCTTTCTTT. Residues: CSVEEVSGTGPAFF. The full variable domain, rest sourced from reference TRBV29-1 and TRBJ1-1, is SAVISQKPSRDICQRGTSLTIQCQVDSQVTMMFWYRQQPGQSLTLIATANQGSEATYESGFVIDKFPISRPNLTFSTLTVSNMSPEDSSIYLCSVEEVSGTGPAFFGQGTRLTVV.

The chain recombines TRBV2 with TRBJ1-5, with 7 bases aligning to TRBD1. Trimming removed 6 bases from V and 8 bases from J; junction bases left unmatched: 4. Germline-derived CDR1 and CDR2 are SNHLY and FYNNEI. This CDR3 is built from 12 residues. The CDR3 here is CASRQGSEPQHF. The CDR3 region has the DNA TGTGCCAGCAGACAGGGGTCTGAGCCCCAGCATTTT.

CDR3 sequence reads: CASSPSGRSDNEQFF. CDR3 DNA sequence: TGCGCCAGCAGCCCTTCAGGTAGGTCGGACAATGAGCAGTTCTTC. The rearrangement links TRBV4-1 to TRBJ2-1; D unclear. V lost 4 bases to trimming and J lost 5 bases, with 15 bases between them. In germline, CDR1 is MGHRA, CDR2 YSYEKL. This CDR3 region has 15 residues.

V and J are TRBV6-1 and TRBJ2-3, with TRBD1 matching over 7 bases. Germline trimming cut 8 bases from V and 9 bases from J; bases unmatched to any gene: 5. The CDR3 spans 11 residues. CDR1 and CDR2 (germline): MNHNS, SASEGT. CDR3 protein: CASDREPTQYF. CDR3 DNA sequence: TGTGCCAGCGACAGGGAGCCGACGCAGTATTTT.

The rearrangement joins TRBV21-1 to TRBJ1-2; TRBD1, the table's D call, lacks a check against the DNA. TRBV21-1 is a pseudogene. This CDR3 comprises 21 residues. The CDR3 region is CASSKEFRGFGRQSSNYGYTF. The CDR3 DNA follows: TGTGCCAGCAGCAAAGAATTCCGAGGTTTCGGGCGACAGTCCTCGAACTATGGCTACACCTTC.

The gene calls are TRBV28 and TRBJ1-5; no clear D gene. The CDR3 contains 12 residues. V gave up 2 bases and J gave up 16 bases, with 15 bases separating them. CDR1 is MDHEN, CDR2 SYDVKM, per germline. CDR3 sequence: CASSLRRARVHF. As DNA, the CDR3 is TGTGCCAGCAGTTTAAGGCGGGCGCGGGTACATTTT.

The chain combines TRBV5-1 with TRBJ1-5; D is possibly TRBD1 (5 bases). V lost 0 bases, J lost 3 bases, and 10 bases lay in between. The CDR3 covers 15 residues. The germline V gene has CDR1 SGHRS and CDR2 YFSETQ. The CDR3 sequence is CASSLEGGTNQPQHF. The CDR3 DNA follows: TGCGCCAGCAGCTTGGAGGGAGGGACCAATCAGCCCCAGCATTTT.

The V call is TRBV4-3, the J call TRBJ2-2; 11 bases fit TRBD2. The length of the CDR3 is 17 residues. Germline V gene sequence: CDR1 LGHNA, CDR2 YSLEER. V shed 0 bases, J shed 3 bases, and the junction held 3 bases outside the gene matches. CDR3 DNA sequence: TGCGCCAGCAGCCAAGATCTAGCGGGGGGCTACACCGGGGAGCTGTTTTTT. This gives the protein CASSQDLAGGYTGELFF.

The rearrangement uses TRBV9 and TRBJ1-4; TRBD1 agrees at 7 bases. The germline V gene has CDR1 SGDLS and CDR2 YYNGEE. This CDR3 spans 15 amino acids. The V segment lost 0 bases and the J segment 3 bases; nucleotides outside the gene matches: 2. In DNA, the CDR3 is TGTGCCAGCAGCGTAGACAGGGGAGCTAATGAAAAACTGTTTTTT. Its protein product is CASSVDRGANEKLFF.

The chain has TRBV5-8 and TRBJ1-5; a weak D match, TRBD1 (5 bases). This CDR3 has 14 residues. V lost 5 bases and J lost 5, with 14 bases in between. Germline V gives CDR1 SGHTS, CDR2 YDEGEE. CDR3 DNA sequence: TGTGCCAGCAGAGGCCGGGGGGAGGATCAGCCCCAGCATTTT. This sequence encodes CASRGRGEDQPQHF.

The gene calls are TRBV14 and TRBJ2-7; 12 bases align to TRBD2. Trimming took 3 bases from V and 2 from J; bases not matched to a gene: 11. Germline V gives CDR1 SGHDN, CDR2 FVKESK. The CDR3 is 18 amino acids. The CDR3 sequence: CASSHSFGLAGSTYEQYF. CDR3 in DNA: TGTGCCAGCAGCCACAGCTTCGGACTAGCGGGATCCACCTACGAGCAGTACTTC.

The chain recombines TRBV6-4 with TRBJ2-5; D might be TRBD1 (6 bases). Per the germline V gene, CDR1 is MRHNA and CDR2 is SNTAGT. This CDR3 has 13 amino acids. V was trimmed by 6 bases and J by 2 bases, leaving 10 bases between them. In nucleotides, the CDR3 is TGTGCCAGCAGGGGACATCAACAAGAGACCCAGTACTTC. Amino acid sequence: CASRGHQQETQYF.

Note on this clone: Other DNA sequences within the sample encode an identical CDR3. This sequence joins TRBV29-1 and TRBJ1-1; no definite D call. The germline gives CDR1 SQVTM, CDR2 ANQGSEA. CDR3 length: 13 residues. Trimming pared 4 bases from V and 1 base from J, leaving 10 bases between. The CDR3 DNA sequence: TGCAGCGTTGTCGGCTCAGGGAACACTGAAGCTTTCTTT. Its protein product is CSVVGSGNTEAFF.

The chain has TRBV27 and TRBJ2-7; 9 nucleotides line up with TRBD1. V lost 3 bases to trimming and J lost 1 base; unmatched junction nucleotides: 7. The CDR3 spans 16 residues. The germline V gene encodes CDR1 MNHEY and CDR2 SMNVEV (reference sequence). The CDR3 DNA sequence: TGTGCCAGCAGTTTTGGACAGGGGCTCGGATCCTACGAGCAGTACTTC. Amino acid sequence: CASSFGQGLGSYEQYF.

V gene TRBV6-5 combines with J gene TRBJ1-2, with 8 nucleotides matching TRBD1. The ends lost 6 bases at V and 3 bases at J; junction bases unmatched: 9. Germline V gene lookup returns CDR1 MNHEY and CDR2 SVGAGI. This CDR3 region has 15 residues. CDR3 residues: CASSSVLDRDYGYTF. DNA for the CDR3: TGTGCCAGCAGCTCGGTATTGGACAGGGACTATGGCTACACCTTC.

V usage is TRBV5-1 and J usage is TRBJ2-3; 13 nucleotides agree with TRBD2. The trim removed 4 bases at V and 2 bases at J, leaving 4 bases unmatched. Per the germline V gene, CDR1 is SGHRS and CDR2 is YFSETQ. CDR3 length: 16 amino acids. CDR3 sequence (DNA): TGCGCCAGCAGCCTCGGGACTAGCGGGAACACAGATACGCAGTATTTT. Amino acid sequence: CASSLGTSGNTDTQYF. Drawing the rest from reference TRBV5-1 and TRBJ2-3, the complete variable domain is KAGVTQTPRYLIKTRGQQVTLSCSPISGHRSVSWYQQTPGQGLQFLFEYFSETQRNKGNFPGRFSGRQFSNSRSEMNVSTLELGDSALYLCASSLGTSGNTDTQYFGPGTRLTVL.

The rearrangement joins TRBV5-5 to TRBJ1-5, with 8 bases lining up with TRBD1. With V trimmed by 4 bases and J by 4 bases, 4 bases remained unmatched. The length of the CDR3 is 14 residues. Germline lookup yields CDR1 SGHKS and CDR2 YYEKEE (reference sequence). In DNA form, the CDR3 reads TGTGCCAGCAGCAGGACAGGGCCGAATCAGCCCCAGCATTTT. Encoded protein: CASSRTGPNQPQHF.